The clone carrying this TCR beta chain was seen more than once but under ten times. Its antigen remains unknown. The entry originates in a study of OX40 agonist ivuxolimab in advanced cancers. Study-level information: Two patients with cutaneous melanoma and one with hepatocellular carcinoma, three in total, showed partial responses.

Study observations and caveats: At doses 0.1 to 3.0 mg/kg, CD4+ and CD8+ clones expanded.

J was trimmed by 0 bases and V by 5 bases; bases with no gene match: 11. CDR3 length: 17 amino acids. Germline CDR1 reads LNHDA; CDR2 reads SQIVND (reference sequence). Sequencing used immunoSEQ multiplex PCR; TCRdb keeps in-frame clones, though not all of them. The repertoire has 76,000 or so clones, approximately 85% of them found once; the top ten carry about 0.6%. The material sequenced was CD4+ or CD8+ T cells sorted from blood, taken in a trial of the OX40 agonist ivuxolimab. The V and J genes are TRBV19 and TRBJ1-1, with 8 bases identical to TRBD1. This sequence originates from an adult with an advanced solid tumor such as melanoma, head and neck, liver or kidney cancer. CDR3 sequence (DNA): TGTGCCAGTAGTCTTTACTACAGGGGGACAGTGAACACTGAAGCTTTCTTT. Its protein product is CASSLYYRGTVNTEAFF.